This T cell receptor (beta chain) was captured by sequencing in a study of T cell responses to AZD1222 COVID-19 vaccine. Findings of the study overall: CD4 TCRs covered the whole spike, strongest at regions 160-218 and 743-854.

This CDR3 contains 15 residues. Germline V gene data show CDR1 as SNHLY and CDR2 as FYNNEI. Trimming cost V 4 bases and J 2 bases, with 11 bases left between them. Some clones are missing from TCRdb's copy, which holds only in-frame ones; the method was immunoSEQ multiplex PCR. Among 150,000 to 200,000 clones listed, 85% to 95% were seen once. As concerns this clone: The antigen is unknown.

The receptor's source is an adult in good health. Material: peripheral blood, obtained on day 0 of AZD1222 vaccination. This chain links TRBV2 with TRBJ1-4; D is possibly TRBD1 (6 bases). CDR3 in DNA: TGTGCCAGCAGTGGGTTGGGGGCGACTAATGAAAAACTGTTTTTT. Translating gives CASSGLGATNEKLFF.